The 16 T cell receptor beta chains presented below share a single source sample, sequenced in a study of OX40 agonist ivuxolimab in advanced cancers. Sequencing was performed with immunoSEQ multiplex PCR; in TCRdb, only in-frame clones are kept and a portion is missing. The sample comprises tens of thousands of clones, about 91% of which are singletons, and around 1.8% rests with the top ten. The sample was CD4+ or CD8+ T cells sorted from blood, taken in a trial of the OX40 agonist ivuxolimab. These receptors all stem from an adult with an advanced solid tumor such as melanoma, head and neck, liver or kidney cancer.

The CDR3 loop is CASSATGAPLEAFF. CDR3 nucleotides: TGTGCCAGCAGCGCAACAGGGGCCCCCCTTGAAGCTTTCTTT. The chain joins TRBV9 to TRBJ1-1; 7 nucleotides align to TRBD1. After removal of 3 bases from V and 7 bases from J, the junction contained 9 bases not matched to a gene. Germline CDR1 SGDLS, CDR2 YYNGEE. The CDR3 runs 14 residues.

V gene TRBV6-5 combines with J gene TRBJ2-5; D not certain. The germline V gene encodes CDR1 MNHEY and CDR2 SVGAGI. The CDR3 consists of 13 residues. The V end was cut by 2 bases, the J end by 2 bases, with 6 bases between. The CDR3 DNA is TGTGCCAGCAGTTACGGCAGGCAAGAGACCCAGTACTTC. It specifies CASSYGRQETQYF.

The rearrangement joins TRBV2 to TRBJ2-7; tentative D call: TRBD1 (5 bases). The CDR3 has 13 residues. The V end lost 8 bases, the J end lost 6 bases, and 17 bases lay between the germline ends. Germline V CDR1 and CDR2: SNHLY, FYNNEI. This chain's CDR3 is CASGRGPDFEQYF. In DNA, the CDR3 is TGTGCCAGCGGTAGGGGCCCTGACTTCGAGCAGTACTTC.

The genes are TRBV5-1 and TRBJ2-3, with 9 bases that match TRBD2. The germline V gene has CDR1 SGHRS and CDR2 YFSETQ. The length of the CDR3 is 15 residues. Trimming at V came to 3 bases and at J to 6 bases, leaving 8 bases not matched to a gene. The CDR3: CASSSLAGSIDTQYF. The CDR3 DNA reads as TGCGCCAGCAGCTCCCTAGCGGGATCGATCGATACGCAGTATTTT.

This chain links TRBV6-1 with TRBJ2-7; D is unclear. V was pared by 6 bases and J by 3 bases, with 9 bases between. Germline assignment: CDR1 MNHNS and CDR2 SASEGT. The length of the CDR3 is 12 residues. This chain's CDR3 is CASSTNSYEQYF. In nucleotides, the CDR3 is TGTGCCAGCAGCACTAATAGCTACGAGCAGTACTTC.

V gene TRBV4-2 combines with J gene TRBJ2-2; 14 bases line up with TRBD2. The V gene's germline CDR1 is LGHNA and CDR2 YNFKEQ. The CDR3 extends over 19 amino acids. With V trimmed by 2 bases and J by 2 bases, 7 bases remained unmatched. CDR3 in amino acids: CASSQFGTSGGGNTGELFF. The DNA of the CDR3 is TGTGCCAGCAGCCAATTCGGGACTAGCGGGGGTGGAAACACCGGGGAGCTGTTTTTT.

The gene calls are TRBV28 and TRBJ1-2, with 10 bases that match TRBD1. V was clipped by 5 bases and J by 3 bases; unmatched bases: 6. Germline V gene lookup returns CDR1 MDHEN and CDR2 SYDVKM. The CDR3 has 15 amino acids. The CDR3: CASSRPGQGYYGYTF. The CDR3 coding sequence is TGTGCCAGCAGTCGCCCGGGACAGGGGTACTATGGCTACACCTTC.

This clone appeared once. The CDR3 DNA reads TGTGCCAGCAGTTTAGGGAGGGGGTGGTATGGCTACACCTTC. Its protein is CASSLGRGWYGYTF. V gene TRBV28 combines with J gene TRBJ1-2; possibly TRBD1 for D (6 bases). CDR3 length equals 14 residues. Germline CDR1 is MDHEN and CDR2 is SYDVKM. V was clipped by 2 bases and J by 5 bases, with 12 bases between them.

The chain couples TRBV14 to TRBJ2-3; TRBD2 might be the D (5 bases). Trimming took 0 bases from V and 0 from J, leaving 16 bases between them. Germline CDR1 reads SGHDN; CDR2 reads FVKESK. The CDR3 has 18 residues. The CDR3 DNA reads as TGTGCCAGCAGCCAAGAGAGGGCAGCTGAAGGGAGCACAGATACGCAGTATTTT. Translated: CASSQERAAEGSTDTQYF.

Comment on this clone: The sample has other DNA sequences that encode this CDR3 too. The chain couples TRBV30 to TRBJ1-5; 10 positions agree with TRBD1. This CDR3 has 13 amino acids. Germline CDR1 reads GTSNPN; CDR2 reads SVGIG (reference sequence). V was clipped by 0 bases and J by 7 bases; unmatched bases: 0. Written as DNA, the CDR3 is TGTGCCTGGAGTGTGACAGGGGGCCAGCCCCAGCATTTT. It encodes CAWSVTGGQPQHF.

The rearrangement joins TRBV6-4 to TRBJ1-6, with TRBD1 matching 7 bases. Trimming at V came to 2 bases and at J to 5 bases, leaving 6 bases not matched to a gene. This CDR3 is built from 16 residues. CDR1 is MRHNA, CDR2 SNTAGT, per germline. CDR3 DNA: TGTGCCAGCAGTGACCTTGGGACAGTAAATAATTCACCCCTCCACTTT. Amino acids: CASSDLGTVNNSPLHF.

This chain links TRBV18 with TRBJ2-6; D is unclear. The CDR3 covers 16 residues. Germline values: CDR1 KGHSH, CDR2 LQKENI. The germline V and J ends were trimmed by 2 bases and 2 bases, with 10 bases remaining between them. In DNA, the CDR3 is TGTGCCAGCTCACCAAACGCTATCGCTGGGGCCAACGTCCTGACTTTC. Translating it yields CASSPNAIAGANVLTF.

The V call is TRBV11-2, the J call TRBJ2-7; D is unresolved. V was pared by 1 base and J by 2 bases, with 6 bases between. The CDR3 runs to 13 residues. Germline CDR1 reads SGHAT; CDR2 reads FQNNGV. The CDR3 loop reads CASSLGPPYEQYF. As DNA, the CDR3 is TGTGCCAGCAGCTTAGGACCCCCCTACGAGCAGTACTTC.

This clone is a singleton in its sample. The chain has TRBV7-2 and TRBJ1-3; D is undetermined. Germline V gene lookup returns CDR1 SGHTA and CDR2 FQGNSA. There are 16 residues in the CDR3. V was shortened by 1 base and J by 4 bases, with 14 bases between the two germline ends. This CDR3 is CASSLVGGPNGNTIYF. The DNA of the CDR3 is TGTGCCAGCAGCTTAGTAGGCGGTCCAAACGGAAACACCATATATTTT.

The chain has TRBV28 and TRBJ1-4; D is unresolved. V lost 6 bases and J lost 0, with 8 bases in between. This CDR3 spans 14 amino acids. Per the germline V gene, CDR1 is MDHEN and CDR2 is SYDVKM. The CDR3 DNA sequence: TGTGCCAGCAGCCGGCCCCCAACTAATGAAAAACTGTTTTTT. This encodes CASSRPPTNEKLFF.

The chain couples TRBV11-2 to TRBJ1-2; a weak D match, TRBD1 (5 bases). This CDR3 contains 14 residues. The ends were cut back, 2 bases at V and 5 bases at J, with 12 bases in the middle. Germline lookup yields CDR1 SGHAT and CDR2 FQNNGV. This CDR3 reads CASSLMAAGYGYTF. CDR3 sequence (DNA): TGTGCCAGCAGCTTAATGGCGGCAGGGTATGGCTACACCTTC.